The present TCR beta chain was sequenced within a study of blood T cell repertoires in COVID-19. Study information: From T cells, B-cell-depleted T cells, or PBMCs came the material, which was cDNA or gDNA.

Method: immunoSEQ multiplex PCR; TCRdb's copy keeps in-frame clones and lacks some. The sample carries 200,000 to 250,000 clones, about 90% recorded once. This CDR3 spans 14 amino acids. The V segment lost 7 bases and the J segment 4 bases; nucleotides outside the gene matches: 10. Germline values: CDR1 SGHRS, CDR2 YFSETQ. The V and J genes are TRBV5-1 and TRBJ2-5; TRBD2 agrees at 7 bases. Input material: peripheral blood. The TCR was taken from a man in his thirties or forties with COVID-19, enrolled during active disease. The CDR3 sequence: CASSYGGFGETQYF. The CDR3, as DNA: TGCGCCAGCTCCTACGGGGGGTTCGGAGAGACCCAGTACTTC.